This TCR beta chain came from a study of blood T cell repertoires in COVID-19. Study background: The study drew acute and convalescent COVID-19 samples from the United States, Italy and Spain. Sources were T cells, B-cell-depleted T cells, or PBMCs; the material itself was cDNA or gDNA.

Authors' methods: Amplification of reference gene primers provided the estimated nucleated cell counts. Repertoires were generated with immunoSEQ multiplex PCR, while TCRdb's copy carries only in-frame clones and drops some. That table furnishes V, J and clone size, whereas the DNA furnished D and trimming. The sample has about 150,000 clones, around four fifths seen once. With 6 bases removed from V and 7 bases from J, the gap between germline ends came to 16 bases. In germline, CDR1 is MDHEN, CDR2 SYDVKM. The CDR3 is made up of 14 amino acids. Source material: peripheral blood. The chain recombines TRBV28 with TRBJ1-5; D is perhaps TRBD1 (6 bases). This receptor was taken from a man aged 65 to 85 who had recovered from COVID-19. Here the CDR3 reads CASRSTGLKQPQHF. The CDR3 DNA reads TGTGCCAGCAGGTCAACAGGGCTGAAACAGCCCCAGCATTTT.